These T cell receptor beta chains were read from a single sample in a study of OX40 agonist ivuxolimab in advanced cancers. Profiled with immunoSEQ multiplex PCR; TCRdb holds only in-frame clones, not every one. The sample holds about 71,000 clones, just under 95% seen once. Specimen: CD4+ or CD8+ T cells sorted from blood, collected in a trial of the OX40 agonist ivuxolimab. These receptors were obtained from an adult with an advanced solid tumor such as melanoma, head and neck, liver or kidney cancer. CDR3s include the opening cysteine and the closing phenylalanine or tryptophan. The order of the fields is J gene, clone size, V gene, D gene, CDR3 DNA, CDR3 protein. The D gene is left open where the match is weak. Only some rows state a clone size, as once, few, many or a class for expanded clones.

TRBJ1-2 | NA | TRBV27 | NA | TGTGCCAGCTGGGCTTACGGGGGATTATCCTATGGCTACACCTTC | CASWAYGGLSYGYTF
TRBJ2-2 | NA | TRBV11-2 | TRBD2 | TGTGCCAGCAGCTTAGTAAGGACTAGCGAGAATCCCGCCGGGGAGCTGTTTTTT | CASSLVRTSENPAGELFF
TRBJ2-3 | NA | TRBV28 | TRBD2 | TGTGCCAGCAGCCCCCAGGGACTAGGAGTTACAGATACGCAGTATTTT | CASSPQGLGVTDTQYF
TRBJ2-6 | once | TRBV7-9 | NA | TGTGCCAGCAGCTTACCCGTCTCTGGGGCCAACGTCCTGACTTTC | CASSLPVSGANVLTF
TRBJ2-1 | NA | TRBV5-4 | TRBD1 | TGTGCCAGCAGCTTGGCACAGGGGGGTTTCGAGCAGTTCTTC | CASSLAQGGFEQFF
TRBJ2-7 | NA | TRBV7-6 | NA | TGTGCCAGCAGCTTAGGGAACGAGCAGTACTTC | CASSLGNEQYF
TRBJ1-1 | NA | TRBV28 | NA | TGTGCCAGCAGTTTCAGGGTTGGGACTGAAGCTTTCTTT | CASSFRVGTEAFF
TRBJ2-2 | NA | TRBV7-9 | NA | TGTGCCAGCAGCTTAGAGAGAGGGGAGCTGTTTTTT | CASSLERGELFF
TRBJ2-5 | NA | TRBV6-5 | NA | TGTGCCAGCAGTTTCCGGATATGGGACACCCAAGAGACCCAGTACTTC | CASSFRIWDTQETQYF
TRBJ1-4 | NA | TRBV7-6 | NA | TGTGCCAGCAGCTTGCAGGATTATAATGAAAAACTGTTTTTT | CASSLQDYNEKLFF
TRBJ1-1 | NA | TRBV27 | NA | TGTGCCAGCAGTTGGGGGGGATACTCTGAAGCTTTCTTT | CASSWGGYSEAFF
TRBJ1-1 | NA | TRBV7-9 | TRBD1 | TGTGCCAGCATAGGGACAGGGCTGGGGAGTACTGAAGCTTTCTTT | CASIGTGLGSTEAFF
TRBJ2-2 | NA | TRBV27 | TRBD2 | TGTGCCAGCAGTCCCACCGGGACTAGCGGGAGGACCGGGGAGCTGTTTTTT | CASSPTGTSGRTGELFF
TRBJ1-2 | NA | TRBV13 | NA | TGTGCCAGCAGCCCCATCGGAGGGGATCCATTGTATGGCTACACCTTC | CASSPIGGDPLYGYTF
TRBJ2-1 | NA | TRBV7-6 | TRBD2 | TGTGCCAGCAGCTTAGCCGGGACTAGCGGGAGCGATGAGCAGTTCTTC | CASSLAGTSGSDEQFF
TRBJ2-2 | NA | TRBV19 | NA | TGTGCCAGTAGTATTGAAGGGACCTCCTACGACACCGGGGAGCTGTTTTTT | CASSIEGTSYDTGELFF
TRBJ2-1 | NA | TRBV7-6 | NA | TGTGCCAGCAGTTGGCCCGCGGGCAATGAGCAGTTCTTC | CASSWPAGNEQFF
TRBJ1-1 | NA | TRBV4-1 | NA | TGCGCCAGCAGCCAAGATTTCGGTGAAGCTTTCTTT | CASSQDFGEAFF
TRBJ2-7 | NA | TRBV27 | TRBD1 | TGTGCCAGCAGCCAGGGGGCATCCTACGAGCAGTACTTC | CASSQGASYEQYF
TRBJ2-3 | NA | TRBV15 | NA | TGTGCCACCAGCGTCGGACGGGAAGGGTTTGGGGCAGATACGCAGTATTTT | CATSVGREGFGADTQYF
TRBJ2-1 | NA | TRBV9 | TRBD2 | TGTGCCAGCAGTCCCACTAGCGGGCCGGACTACAATGAGCAGTTCTTC | CASSPTSGPDYNEQFF
TRBJ2-7 | NA | TRBV28 | NA | TGTGCCAGCAGTTCCCTAGTTATGGCTTCCTACGAGCAGTACTTC | CASSSLVMASYEQYF
TRBJ2-7 | NA | TRBV5-4 | NA | TGTGCCAGCAGCTTCGACAGCACCGCCTACGAGCAGTACTTC | CASSFDSTAYEQYF
TRBJ2-7 | once | TRBV11-2 | NA | TGTGCCAGCAGCTCTTCCACTTCCTACGAGCAGTACTTC | CASSSSTSYEQYF
TRBJ2-1 | NA | TRBV14 | NA | TGTGCCAGCAGCCAAGATAAGGGCTATGGGGATGAGCAGTTCTTC | CASSQDKGYGDEQFF
TRBJ2-1 | NA | TRBV7-9 | NA | TGTGCCAGCAGCCGGGTGGGGTACAATGAGCAGTTCTTC | CASSRVGYNEQFF
TRBJ1-2 | NA | TRBV2 | NA | TGTGCCAGCAATGCTTGGGACATCAGGAACTATGGCTACACCTTC | CASNAWDIRNYGYTF
TRBJ2-7 | NA | TRBV4-1 | NA | TGCGCCAGCAGCACGGGACTGGGCTACGAGCAGTACTTC | CASSTGLGYEQYF
TRBJ1-2 | NA | TRBV19 | NA | TGTGCCAGTAGTCCGACGGGTTCCTGGGGCTACACCTTC | CASSPTGSWGYTF
TRBJ2-7 | NA | TRBV4-1 | NA | TGCGCCAGCAGCGCCCGGGCCCTCGCCACCTACGAGCAGTACTTC | CASSARALATYEQYF
TRBJ2-7 | NA | TRBV15 | NA | TGTGCCACCAGCAGAGAAGGTGATCCTCCTTACGAGCAGTACTTC | CATSREGDPPYEQYF
TRBJ2-1 | NA | TRBV4-1 | TRBD1 | TGCGCCAGCAGCCAAGAGAGGACAGGGCTTCATGAGCAGTTCTTC | CASSQERTGLHEQFF
TRBJ2-1 | NA | TRBV1 | NA | TGCACCAGCAGCCAAGGTTTGGGAGAAAGGAAGGGAAATGAGCAGTTCTTC | CTSSQGLGERKGNEQFF
TRBJ2-1 | NA | TRBV19 | NA | TGTGCCAGTAGTATGTTGGGGGTGCGGGAGCAGTTCTTC | CASSMLGVREQFF
TRBJ1-2 | NA | TRBV6-1 | NA | TGTGCCAGCAGGCCCCGGGCCTCGGGGGGCTACACCTTC | CASRPRASGGYTF
TRBJ1-4 | NA | TRBV7-9 | TRBD1 | TGTGCCAGCAGCCAAGGGACAGGGGGCCTACTTGAAAAACTGTTTTTT | CASSQGTGGLLEKLFF
TRBJ1-1 | NA | TRBV5-4 | NA | TGTGCCAGCAGCCCCTTGATGAACACTGAAGCTTTCTTT | CASSPLMNTEAFF
TRBJ2-5 | NA | TRBV2 | NA | TGTGCCAGCAGTGAAAGGCAGGTTCTACAAGAGACCCAGTACTTC | CASSERQVLQETQYF
TRBJ2-4 | NA | TRBV27 | TRBD1 | TGTGCCAGCAGCCAAGACAGGGGGGGGAACATTCAGTACTTC | CASSQDRGGNIQYF
TRBJ2-2 | NA | TRBV9 | TRBD2 | TGTGCCAGCAGCGACCTAGCGGGGGAGATCACCGGGGAGCTGTTTTTT | CASSDLAGEITGELFF
TRBJ2-7 | NA | TRBV4-1 | TRBD2 | TGCGCCAGCAGCCAAGATAGGTCGGCGGGGGGGCTCTCCTACGAGCAGTACTTC | CASSQDRSAGGLSYEQYF
TRBJ2-2 | once | TRBV27 | TRBD1 | TGTGCCAGCAGTTTGGGGCCGGGTTGGTGGGACAGGGTAGACACCGGGGAGCTGTTTTTT | CASSLGPGWWDRVDTGELFF
TRBJ2-7 | NA | TRBV7-9 | TRBD1 | TGTGCCAGCAGCCTGGGACAGATCCCCTTGGAGCAGTACTTC | CASSLGQIPLEQYF
TRBJ2-7 | NA | TRBV11-3 | TRBD1 | TGTGCCAGCAGCTCCGGGACAGGGCCTTACGAGCAGTACTTC | CASSSGTGPYEQYF
TRBJ1-1 | NA | TRBV7-6 | TRBD1 | TGTGCCAGCAGCTTAGCGCAGGGGGTGAACACTGAAGCTTTCTTT | CASSLAQGVNTEAFF
TRBJ2-1 | NA | TRBV27 | NA | TGTGCCAGTAAACAGAACCTCGAGCAGTTCTTC | CASKQNLEQFF
TRBJ2-1 | NA | TRBV4-3 | TRBD2 | TGCGCCAGCAGCCAAGAGCGGGAGCTCCCCTACAATGAGCAGTTCTTC | CASSQERELPYNEQFF
TRBJ2-7 | NA | TRBV18 | NA | TGTGCCAGCTCACCACCTCCCTTCCTTGCCCGGGACGCATGGTCCTCCTACGAGCAGTACTTC | CASSPPPFLARDAWSSYEQYF